This T cell receptor (beta chain) was recovered during a study of cytomegalovirus exposure and HLA in healthy donors. Study-wide background: There were over 350 genotyped donors. Of these, 81% fell in the genetic ancestry cluster associated with self-reported Caucasian donors. Study-level points and caveats: Researchers had no immune exposure information except CMV serostatus available. TCR beta sequences reportedly predicted most subjects' HLA-A and HLA-B alleles accurately. The study recorded over 150 TCR beta chains that were cytomegalovirus-associated.

The CDR3 is made up of 14 amino acids. The J segment lost 0 bases and the V segment lost 6 bases, leaving 4 bases of the junction unmatched. The germline V gene has CDR1 MNHEY and CDR2 SVGAGI. As for this clone: Its antigen remains unknown.

Both 60 Vbeta primers and 13 Jbeta primers went into the PCR. Libraries were prepared by immunoSEQ multiplex PCR; TCRdb keeps only in-frame clonotypes and omits some of them. The sample holds tens of thousands of clones, around 75% seen once. Sequencing used PBMCs. The receptor was derived from a man aged 50 to 59 in good health and CMV-seropositive. The V gene is TRBV6-5, the J gene TRBJ2-5, with 7 bases that match TRBD1. The CDR3 region has the DNA TGTGCCAGCAGAGTCGACAGGGACCAAGAGACCCAGTACTTC. It translates to CASRVDRDQETQYF.